These 18 T cell receptor beta chains were sequenced from one sample in a study of cytomegalovirus exposure and HLA in healthy donors. PCR amplification relied on 60 Vbeta primers (plus 13 Jbeta primers). Clones were read by immunoSEQ multiplex PCR, and TCRdb kept only the in-frame ones, dropping some. The table includes tens of thousands of clones, around 84% detected once. The specimen sequenced was PBMCs. All receptors derive from a male donor in good health and CMV-seronegative.

Comment on this clone: The identical CDR3 is also encoded by other nucleotide sequences in the sample. This chain joins TRBV5-1 and TRBJ2-3; a weak D match, TRBD2 (6 bases). Per germline, CDR1 SGHRS and CDR2 YFSETQ. There are 15 residues in the CDR3. Trimming stripped 1 base from V and 0 bases from J, with 9 bases between. The CDR3 protein is CASSLWAGSTDTQYF. As DNA, the CDR3 is TGCGCCAGCAGCTTGTGGGCGGGGAGCACAGATACGCAGTATTTT.

V and J are TRBV7-9 and TRBJ1-3; 9 nucleotides align to TRBD1. This CDR3 contains 19 residues. Unmatched junction bases numbered 16, after V lost 4 bases and J lost 3 bases. Germline CDR1 SEHNR, CDR2 FQNEAQ (reference sequence). The CDR3 DNA reads as TGTGCCAGCAGCTCAGTCCCGCTTCGGGACAGGGTACGTGGAAACACCATATATTTT. As protein: CASSSVPLRDRVRGNTIYF.

The gene calls are TRBV6-1 and TRBJ1-1; D not certain. V was clipped by 7 bases and J by 1 base, with 13 bases between them. Germline CDR1 MNHNS, CDR2 SASEGT. The CDR3 is made up of 14 amino acids. CDR3 loop: CASTGGTSNTEAFF. The CDR3 DNA reads TGTGCCAGCACCGGAGGCACCTCGAACACTGAAGCTTTCTTT.

The chain recombines TRBV6-6 with TRBJ1-1, with unresolved D. Trimming removed 8 bases at V and 5 bases at J, with 12 bases between. CDR3 length equals 12 residues. Germline lookup yields CDR1 MNHNY and CDR2 SVGAGI (reference sequence). CDR3 nucleotides: TGTGCCAGCGTCAAGGAGGCAACTGAAGCTTTCTTT. Its protein product is CASVKEATEAFF.

The CDR3 loop is CASSYSTRGQRGDGYTF. The CDR3 coding sequence is TGCGCCAGCAGCTACTCGACTCGGGGACAGAGGGGGGATGGCTACACCTTC. The V and J genes are TRBV4-3 and TRBJ1-2; 7 bases are shared with TRBD1. The CDR3 loop spans 17 amino acids. V shed 5 bases, J shed 6 bases, and the junction held 18 bases outside the gene matches. The germline V gene has CDR1 LGHNA and CDR2 YSLEER.

This clone was seen a handful of times. The V call is TRBV19, the J call TRBJ2-5; TRBD1 matches at 7 bases. With V trimmed by 6 bases and J by 5 bases, 15 bases remained unmatched. The CDR3 is 16 amino acids. Germline loops: CDR1 LNHDA, CDR2 SQIVND (reference sequence). CDR3 nucleotide sequence: TGTGCCAGTAGCAGTTTACAGGGGATTCAGGGCGAGACCCAGTACTTC. As protein: CASSSLQGIQGETQYF.

In DNA form, the CDR3 reads TGCGCCAGCAGACAGGACAGGGCGACTAACTATGGCTACACCTTC. Translating gives CASRQDRATNYGYTF. The V call is TRBV4-3, the J call TRBJ1-2; the match to TRBD1 covers 8 bases. Per the germline V gene, CDR1 is LGHNA and CDR2 is YSLEER. The CDR3 is made up of 15 amino acids. The trim removed 6 bases at V and 0 bases at J, leaving 6 bases unmatched.

The chain's CDR3 is CASSFRGRTEAFF. The CDR3 DNA reads as TGTGCCAGCAGCTTCAGGGGCAGGACTGAAGCTTTCTTT. The rearrangement joins TRBV11-2 to TRBJ1-1, with D possibly being TRBD1 (6 bases). CDR3 size: 13 residues. Germline CDR1 and CDR2: SGHAT and FQNNGV. The V and J ends lost 3 bases and 5 bases respectively, with 10 bases between them. Full variable domain (rest looked up from reference TRBV11-2 and TRBJ1-1): EAGVAQSPRYKIIEKRQSVAFWCNPISGHATLYWYQQILGQGPKLLIQFQNNGVVDDSQLPKDRFSAERLKGVDSTLKIQPAKLEDSAVYLCASSFRGRTEAFFGQGTRLTVV.

This clone has more than one count but fewer than ten. V and J are TRBV7-9 and TRBJ1-2, with 7 bases aligning to TRBD1. After removal of 7 bases from V and 1 base from J, the junction contained 6 bases not matched to a gene. CDR3 length: 14 residues. Germline V gives CDR1 SEHNR, CDR2 FQNEAQ (reference sequence). This CDR3 is CASTPQGGNYGYTF. The DNA of the CDR3 is TGTGCCAGCACGCCTCAGGGGGGTAACTATGGCTACACCTTC.

The chain carries TRBV7-2 and TRBJ1-2; D is unclear. Germline V lookup: CDR1 SGHTA, CDR2 FQGNSA. CDR3 size: 15 residues. With 1 base removed from V and 4 bases from J, the gap between germline ends came to 13 bases. In DNA form, the CDR3 reads TGTGCCAGCAGCTTAGTCCCCGCCGGTAGCTATGGCTACACCTTC. It yields the protein CASSLVPAGSYGYTF. The entire variable domain, with the rest obtained from reference TRBV7-2 and TRBJ1-2, is as follows: GAGVSQSPSNKVTEKGKDVELRCDPISGHTALYWYRQSLGQGLEFLIYFQGNSAPDKSGLPSDRFSAERTGGSVSTLTIQRTQQEDSAVYLCASSLVPAGSYGYTFGSGTRLTVV.

CDR3 in amino acids: CASSPVGGTSYNEQFF. CDR3 DNA: TGTGCCAGCAGCCCAGTCGGCGGCACCTCCTACAATGAGCAGTTCTTC. The rearrangement links TRBV9 to TRBJ2-1; the D is unclear. V dropped 4 bases and J dropped 0 bases, with 14 bases sitting between them. The CDR3 spans 16 residues. Germline-derived CDR1 and CDR2 are SGDLS and YYNGEE.

The rearrangement uses TRBV19 and TRBJ2-5; the match to TRBD2 covers 8 bases. The last part of the DNA fits TRBJ2-7 better; the J call may be wrong. This CDR3 contains 15 residues. The germline gives CDR1 LNHDA, CDR2 SQIVND (reference sequence). CDR3 bases: TGTGCCAGTAGTCCTCTGCGGGGGGCCTCCTACGAGCAGTACTTC. Translated, it gives CASSPLRGASYEQYF.

The chain carries TRBV19 and TRBJ2-5; maybe TRBD2 (5 bases). The CDR3 has 13 amino acids. The V gene lost 5 bases and the J gene lost 5 bases, with 12 bases spanning the gap. Per the germline V gene, CDR1 is LNHDA and CDR2 is SQIVND (reference sequence). The CDR3 loop reads CASSRGSEETQYF. The DNA of the CDR3 is TGTGCCAGTAGTCGGGGATCTGAGGAGACCCAGTACTTC.

This clone was counted between two and nine times. The chain couples TRBV13 to TRBJ2-3, with D maybe TRBD2 (5 bases). CDR1 is PRHDT, CDR2 FYEKMQ, per germline (reference sequence). The CDR3 runs 14 residues. The germline V and J ends were trimmed by 5 bases and 2 bases, with 11 bases remaining between them. DNA for the CDR3: TGTGCCAGCAGCACACTAGGCCTCACAGATACGCAGTATTTT. The encoded protein is CASSTLGLTDTQYF.

This clone is a singleton in its sample. V is TRBV5-1 and J is TRBJ2-7; 9 bases map to TRBD2. The CDR3 spans 14 residues. J lost 4 bases, V lost 3 bases, and 5 bases had no gene match. Germline CDR1 and CDR2: SGHRS and YFSETQ. This chain's CDR3 is CASSWGSGGYEQYF. CDR3 DNA sequence: TGCGCCAGCAGCTGGGGTAGCGGGGGTTACGAGCAGTACTTC. Supplemented by reference TRBV5-1 and TRBJ2-7, the full variable domain reads KAGVTQTPRYLIKTRGQQVTLSCSPISGHRSVSWYQQTPGQGLQFLFEYFSETQRNKGNFPGRFSGRQFSNSRSEMNVSTLELGDSALYLCASSWGSGGYEQYFGPGTRLTVT.

The chain joins TRBV19 to TRBJ2-4; 7 nucleotides line up with TRBD2. The germline V gene has CDR1 LNHDA and CDR2 SQIVND (reference sequence). V lost 3 bases and J lost 3; bases outside the gene matches: 2. The CDR3 runs 14 residues. Written as DNA, the CDR3 is TGTGCCAGTAGTATCGGGGGGTTCAAAAACATTCAGTACTTC. Protein product: CASSIGGFKNIQYF.

This clone was picked up one time. The rearrangement links TRBV7-6 to TRBJ2-2; a weak D match, TRBD1 (5 bases). Trimming pared 2 bases from V and 6 bases from J, leaving 22 bases between. Germline CDR1 and CDR2: SGHVS and FNYEAQ. CDR3 length equals 18 residues. The CDR3 region is CASSLNSRQGIISGELFF. The CDR3, as DNA: TGTGCCAGCAGCTTAAATTCGAGGCAGGGAATAATATCCGGGGAGCTGTTTTTT.

The genes are TRBV2 and TRBJ1-5, with a possible D match to TRBD1 (6 bases). CDR3 length: 13 amino acids. The germline V gene has CDR1 SNHLY and CDR2 FYNNEI. V was trimmed by 8 bases and J by 2 bases, leaving 10 bases between them. CDR3 amino acids: CASDRQGNQPQHF. The CDR3 nucleotides are TGTGCCAGCGATCGACAGGGCAATCAGCCCCAGCATTTT.